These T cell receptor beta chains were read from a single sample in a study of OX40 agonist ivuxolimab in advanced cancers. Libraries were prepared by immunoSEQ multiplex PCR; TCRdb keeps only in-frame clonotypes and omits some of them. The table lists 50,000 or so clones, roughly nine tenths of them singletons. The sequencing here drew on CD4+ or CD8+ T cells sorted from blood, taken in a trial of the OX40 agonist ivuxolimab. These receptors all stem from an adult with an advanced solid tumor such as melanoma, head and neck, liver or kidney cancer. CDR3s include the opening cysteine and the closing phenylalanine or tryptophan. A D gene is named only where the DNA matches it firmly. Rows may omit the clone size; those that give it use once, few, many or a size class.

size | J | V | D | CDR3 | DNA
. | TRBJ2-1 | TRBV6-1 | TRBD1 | CASSEMVLGQGGRGEQFF | TGTGCCAGCAGTGAAATGGTATTGGGACAGGGGGGTCGTGGTGAGCAGTTCTTC
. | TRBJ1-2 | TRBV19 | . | CASRRGSAYGYTF | TGTGCCAGTAGGAGAGGATCGGCCTATGGCTACACCTTC
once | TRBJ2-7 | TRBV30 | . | CAWSGTGYEQYF | TGTGCCTGGAGTGGAACAGGTTACGAGCAGTACTTC
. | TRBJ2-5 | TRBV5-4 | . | CASSLEGVYQETQYF | TGTGCCAGCAGCTTGGAAGGGGTATACCAAGAGACCCAGTACTTC
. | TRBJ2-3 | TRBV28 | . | CASRTGTTQYF | TGTGCCAGCAGAACCGGGACAACGCAGTATTTT
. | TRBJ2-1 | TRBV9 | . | CAGASSKNEQFF | TGTGCCGGCGCATCCTCTAAGAATGAGCAGTTCTTC
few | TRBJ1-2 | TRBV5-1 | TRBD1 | CASSNLRGHGYTF | TGTGCCAGCAGCAACCTCAGGGGGCATGGCTACACCTTC
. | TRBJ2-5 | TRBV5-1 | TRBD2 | CASSSPAGSGGETQYF | TGCGCCAGCAGCAGCCCGGCGGGTAGCGGGGGGGAGACCCAGTACTTC
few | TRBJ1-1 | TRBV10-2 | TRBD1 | CASSVRRGQLNTEAFF | TGCGCCAGCAGTGTTCGGAGGGGGCAACTGAACACTGAAGCTTTCTTT
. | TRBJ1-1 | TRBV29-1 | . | CSARVPQNTEAFF | TGCAGCGCCAGGGTTCCTCAAAACACTGAAGCTTTCTTT
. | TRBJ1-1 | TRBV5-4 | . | CASSLGGGATRDTEAFF | TGTGCCAGCAGCTTGGGGGGGGGAGCTACGAGGGACACTGAAGCTTTCTTT
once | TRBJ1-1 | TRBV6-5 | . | CASSYGFTEAFF | TGTGCCAGCAGTTACGGGTTCACTGAAGCTTTCTTT
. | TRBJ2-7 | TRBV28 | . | CASTSPGLQSAEQYF | TGTGCCAGCACCTCCCCGGGTCTTCAGTCCGCCGAGCAGTACTTC
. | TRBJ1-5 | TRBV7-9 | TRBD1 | CASSLDRGGNQPQHF | TGTGCCAGCAGCTTAGACAGGGGCGGCAATCAGCCCCAGCATTTT
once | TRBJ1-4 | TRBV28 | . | CASTTGLQKTLFF | TGTGCCAGCACTACCGGCCTCCAAAAGACACTGTTTTTT
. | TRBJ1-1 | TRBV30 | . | CAWSVISYTEAFF | TGTGCCTGGAGTGTCATTAGCTACACTGAAGCTTTCTTT
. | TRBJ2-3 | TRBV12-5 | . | CASGLDTSTDTQYF | TGTGCTAGTGGTTTGGATACTAGCACAGATACGCAGTATTTT
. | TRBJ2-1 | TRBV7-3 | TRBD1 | CASSSGQGERNEQFF | TGTGCCAGCAGCTCTGGACAGGGTGAAAGAAATGAGCAGTTCTTC
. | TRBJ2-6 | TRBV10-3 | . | CAISESRGRGSGANVLTF | TGTGCCATCAGTGAGTCGAGGGGTCGGGGCTCTGGGGCCAACGTCCTGACTTTC
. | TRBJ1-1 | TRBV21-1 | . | CASSKSPGTMDTEAFF | TGTGCCAGCAGCAAGTCCCCCGGGACAATGGACACTGAAGCTTTCTTT
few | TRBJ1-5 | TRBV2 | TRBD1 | CASSERQGYSNQPQHF | TGTGCCAGCAGTGAGAGACAGGGATATAGCAATCAGCCCCAGCATTTT
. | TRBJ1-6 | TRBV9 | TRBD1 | CASTPGQVDSPLHF | TGTGCCAGCACTCCGGGACAGGTTGATTCACCCCTCCACTTT
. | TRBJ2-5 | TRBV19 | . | CASSLQGETQYF | TGTGCCAGTAGTTTACAGGGAGAGACCCAGTACTTC
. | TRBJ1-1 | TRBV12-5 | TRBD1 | CASGLATGRAFF | TGTGCTAGTGGTTTGGCGACAGGGCGCGCTTTCTTT
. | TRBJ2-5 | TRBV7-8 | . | CASSPDYQETQYF | TGTGCCAGCAGCCCGGACTACCAAGAGACCCAGTACTTC
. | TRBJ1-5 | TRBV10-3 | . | CAISATGIQGMDSNQPQHF | TGTGCCATCAGTGCAACCGGTATACAGGGAATGGATAGCAATCAGCCCCAGCATTTT
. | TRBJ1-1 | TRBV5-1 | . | CASSFSRGNTEAFF | TGCGCCAGCAGCTTCTCCAGGGGGAACACTGAAGCTTTCTTT
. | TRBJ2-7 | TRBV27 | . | CASGGAPMLYEQYF | TGTGCCAGCGGAGGGGCACCTATGTTGTACGAGCAGTACTTC
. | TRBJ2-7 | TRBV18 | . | CASSPGLDEQYF | TGTGCCAGCTCTCCGGGGCTCGACGAGCAGTACTTC
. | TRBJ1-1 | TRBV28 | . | CASRMTRTANTEAFF | TGTGCCAGCAGGATGACTCGGACAGCAAACACTGAAGCTTTCTTT
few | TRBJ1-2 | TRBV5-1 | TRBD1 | CASSLDLQRGLKSYTF | TGCGCCAGCAGCTTGGACCTACAGAGGGGGCTTAAGAGCTACACCTTC
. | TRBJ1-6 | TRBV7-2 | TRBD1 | CASSLNTGGNSPLHF | TGTGCCAGCAGCCTAAACACAGGGGGGAATTCACCCCTCCACTTT
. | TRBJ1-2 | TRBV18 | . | CASSRVPRQALYGYTF | TGTGCCAGCTCACGAGTACCTCGACAGGCCCTATATGGCTACACCTTC
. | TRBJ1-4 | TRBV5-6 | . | CASSLVQRNEKLFF | TGTGCCAGCAGCTTAGTCCAGCGTAATGAAAAACTGTTTTTT
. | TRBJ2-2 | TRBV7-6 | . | CASSSPGRRRTGELFF | TGTGCCAGCAGCTCCCCGGGGAGGCGGAGGACCGGGGAGCTGTTTTTT
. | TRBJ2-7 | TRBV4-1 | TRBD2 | CASSQTGTISYEQYF | TGCGCCAGCAGCCAAACCGGGACTATCTCCTACGAGCAGTACTTC
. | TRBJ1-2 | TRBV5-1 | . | CASSDPGAAYGYTF | TGCGCCAGCAGCGACCCCGGTGCGGCCTATGGCTACACCTTC
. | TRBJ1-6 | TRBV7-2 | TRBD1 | CASSVGTGERPLHF | TGTGCCAGTAGCGTCGGGACAGGGGAAAGGCCCCTCCACTTT
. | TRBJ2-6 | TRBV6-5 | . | CASTLTRPGANVLTF | TGTGCCAGCACCCTTACGAGGCCTGGGGCCAACGTCCTGACTTTC
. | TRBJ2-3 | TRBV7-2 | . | CASSPRGGGSTDTQYF | TGTGCCAGCAGCCCAAGAGGGGGGGGGAGCACAGATACGCAGTATTTT
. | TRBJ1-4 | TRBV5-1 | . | CASSLGPTGLEKLFF | TGCGCCAGCAGCTTGGGGCCGACAGGCCTCGAAAAACTGTTTTTT
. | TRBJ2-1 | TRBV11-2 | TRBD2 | CASSLDLAGGSYNEQFF | TGTGCCAGCAGCTTAGATCTAGCGGGGGGATCCTACAATGAGCAGTTCTTC
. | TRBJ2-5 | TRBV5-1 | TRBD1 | CASSYYRGQETQYF | TGCGCCAGCAGCTACTACAGGGGCCAAGAGACCCAGTACTTC
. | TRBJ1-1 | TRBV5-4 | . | CASSLGTAFEAFF | TGTGCCAGCAGCTTGGGTACAGCCTTCGAAGCTTTCTTT
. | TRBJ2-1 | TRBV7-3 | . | CASSLWRGSYNEQFF | TGTGCCAGCAGCTTATGGAGGGGGTCCTACAATGAGCAGTTCTTC
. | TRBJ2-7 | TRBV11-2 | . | CASSPDRGGRWEQYF | TGTGCCAGCAGCCCGGACCGGGGTGGAAGGTGGGAGCAGTACTTC
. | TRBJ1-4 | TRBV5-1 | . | CASSLEVQNEKLFF | TGCGCCAGCAGCTTGGAGGTTCAGAATGAAAAACTGTTTTTT
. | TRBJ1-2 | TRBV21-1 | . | CASSIRTVEGGYTF | TGTGCCAGCAGCATCCGGACGGTCGAAGGTGGCTACACCTTC
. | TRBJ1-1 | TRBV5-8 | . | CASSLSGGGTEAFF | TGTGCCAGCAGCTTGTCCGGGGGCGGGACTGAAGCTTTCTTT
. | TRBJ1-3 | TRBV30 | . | CAWNEQAGNTIYF | TGTGCCTGGAACGAGCAGGCTGGAAACACCATATATTTT
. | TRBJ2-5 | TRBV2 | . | CASSESPASETQYF | TGTGCCAGCAGTGAATCCCCCGCCTCGGAGACCCAGTACTTC
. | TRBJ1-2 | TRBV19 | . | CASSTGDANYGYTF | TGTGCCAGTAGTACTGGGGACGCTAACTATGGCTACACCTTC
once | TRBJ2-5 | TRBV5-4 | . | CASSLGGLGQETQYF | TGTGCCAGCAGCTTAGGGGGTTTGGGGCAAGAGACCCAGTACTTC
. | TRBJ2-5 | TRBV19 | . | CASSITGGVVQETQYF | TGTGCCAGTAGTATAACTGGTGGGGTGGTCCAAGAGACCCAGTACTTC
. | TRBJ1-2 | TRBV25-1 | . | CASSEYQSYGYTF | TGTGCCAGCAGTGAATATCAGAGTTATGGCTACACCTTC